Presented here are 17 T cell receptor beta chains from one specimen sequenced in a study of T-cell memory formation after mild COVID-19. Each CDR3 protein gets one entry after TCRdb re-called the 5' RACE reads with MiXCR. The sample includes about 290,000 distinct CDR3 sequences, roughly 18% of them seen just once. Specimen: PBMCs or a T cell subset sorted from them (not recorded which). These receptors were obtained from a man aged 18 to 30 who had mild COVID-19 (a few samples of this study predate the infection). Cell type and time point are not known.

The chain couples TRBV2 to TRBJ1-2; 7 bases fit TRBD1. The V segment lost 6 bases and the J segment 4 bases; nucleotides outside the gene matches: 8. CDR3 length: 14 amino acids. CDR1 is SNHLY, CDR2 FYNNEI, per germline. The CDR3 DNA reads as TGTGCCAGCAGGCCCAGACAGGGCCTCTATGGCTACACCTTC. It yields the protein CASRPRQGLYGYTF.

The sample holds many counts of this clonotype. This rearrangement joins TRBV7-2 to TRBJ2-3, with D uncertain. Per the germline V gene, CDR1 is SGHTA and CDR2 is FQGNSA. The CDR3 length is 15 residues. The germline V and J ends were trimmed by 1 base and 1 base, with 9 bases remaining between them. CDR3: CASSLVGPGTDTQYF. CDR3 bases: TGTGCCAGCAGCTTAGTCGGTCCCGGCACAGATACGCAGTATTTT.

This clonotype has at least ten counts. This CDR3 reads CASSRDAGYEQYF. CDR3 coding DNA: TGTGCCAGCAGCCGGGACGCCGGATACGAGCAGTACTTC. The chain carries TRBV7-3 and TRBJ2-7, with D possibly being TRBD1 or TRBD2 (5 bases each). The CDR3 is 13 amino acids. The germline V gene has CDR1 SGHTA and CDR2 FQGTGA. Trimming removed 5 bases from V and 4 bases from J, with 12 bases in between.

This sequence joins TRBV20-1 and TRBJ2-7; D possibly matches TRBD1 or TRBD2 (5 bases each). From germline, CDR1 is DFQATT and CDR2 SNEGSKA (reference sequence). The CDR3 consists of 13 residues. The V end lost 4 bases, the J end lost 3 bases, and 13 bases lay between the germline ends. Written as DNA, the CDR3 is TGCAGTGCTATTTCCCGGGGCTTCTACGAGCAGTACGTC. Translated: CSAISRGFYEQYV.

This clonotype was counted at least ten times. The V and J genes are TRBV4-3 and TRBJ2-3; 7 nucleotides agree with TRBD1. Per the germline V gene, CDR1 is LGHNA and CDR2 is YSLEER. The CDR3 has 18 amino acids. After removal of 1 base from V and 5 bases from J, the junction contained 15 bases not matched to a gene. CDR3 in amino acids: CASSQVLWGDRDRDTQYF. CDR3 nucleotides: TGCGCCAGCAGCCAAGTGCTCTGGGGTGACAGGGATAGAGATACGCAGTATTTT.

The V call is TRBV6-2 or TRBV6-3, the J call TRBJ2-7, with TRBD1 matching over 7 bases. CDR3 length: 14 amino acids. Trimming at V came to 8 bases and at J to 0 bases, leaving 7 bases not matched to a gene. Per the germline V gene, CDR1 is MNHEY and CDR2 is SVGEGT. The CDR3 reads CASWRRDSSYEQYF. CDR3 DNA sequence: TGTGCCAGCTGGCGCCGGGACAGCTCCTACGAGCAGTACTTC.

The V and J genes are TRBV6-5 and TRBJ2-7, with TRBD1 matching over 10 bases. Germline CDR1 is MNHEY and CDR2 is SVGAGI. Losses at the gene ends were 6 bases for V and 3 bases for J; bases not matched to a gene: 5. The CDR3 is 14 amino acids. The CDR3, as DNA: TGTGCCAGCAGACGGACAGGGGGACTCTACGAGCAGTACGTC. Translation gives CASRRTGGLYEQYV.

In this sample, this clonotype turned up a few times. This chain joins TRBV29-1 and TRBJ1-4; 7 nucleotides line up with TRBD1. The CDR3 length is 14 residues. CDR1 SQVTM and CDR2 ANQGSEA come from the germline V gene. Trimming took 4 bases from V and 10 from J; bases not matched to a gene: 12. CDR3 amino acids: CSVVIGTVTGKLFF. CDR3 nucleotide sequence: TGCAGCGTTGTTATAGGGACAGTTACCGGAAAACTGTTTTTT.

The V gene is TRBV20-1, the J gene TRBJ2-7; no clear D. Germline V lookup: CDR1 DFQATT, CDR2 SNEGSKA (reference sequence). The V gene lost 6 bases and the J gene lost 2 bases, with 17 bases spanning the gap. This CDR3 region has 14 residues. CDR3 nucleotide sequence: TGCAGTGCCTCCACCCGGCAGGATGCCTACGAGCAGTACGTC. Its protein product is CSASTRQDAYEQYV.

This clonotype was found once. The chain links TRBV20-1 to TRBJ1-2, with 7 positions matching TRBD1. The length of the CDR3 is 13 residues. Per the germline V gene, CDR1 is DFQATT and CDR2 is SNEGSKA (reference sequence). J gave up 2 bases and V 6 bases, and 6 bases lay outside the gene matches. The CDR3 is CSAQGQTNYGYTF. Written as DNA, the CDR3 is TGCAGTGCCCAGGGACAGACCAACTATGGCTACACCTTC.

The chain has TRBV11-2 and TRBJ2-7; possibly TRBD1 for D (5 bases). Looked up from germline, CDR1 is SGHAT and CDR2 is FQNNGV. V was shortened by 1 base and J by 3 bases, with 19 bases between the two germline ends. This CDR3 contains 17 residues. CDR3 DNA: TGTGCCAGCAGCTTAGGAGAGGCAGGGATCTGGGGCTACGAGCAGTACTTC. Amino acids: CASSLGEAGIWGYEQYF.

The chain is built from TRBV7-2 and TRBJ2-5, with 13 bases fitting TRBD2. The junction had 12 bases not matched to a gene; V was cut back by 6 bases and J by 5 bases. This CDR3 spans 17 amino acids. Looked up from germline, CDR1 is SGHTA and CDR2 is FQGNSA. CDR3: CASSFLGLAGAGETQYF. The CDR3 DNA follows: TGTGCCAGCAGTTTTCTCGGACTAGCGGGGGCCGGGGAGACCCAGTACTTC.

The sample holds a few counts of this clonotype. This chain uses TRBV15 with TRBJ2-1, with 13 bases fitting TRBD2. The length of the CDR3 is 17 residues. Germline V CDR1 and CDR2: LNHNV, YYDKDF (reference sequence). The V gene end was trimmed by 5 bases and the J gene end by 0 bases; junction bases not matched to a gene: 4. This CDR3 is CATSARLAGGSYNEQFF. The CDR3 DNA reads as TGTGCCACCAGCGCGAGACTAGCGGGGGGCTCCTACAATGAGCAGTTCTTC.

In its sample, this clonotype was seen a few times. The chain has TRBV5-1 and TRBJ1-5; a weak D match, TRBD1 (5 bases). The CDR3 has 13 residues. The germline V gene encodes CDR1 SGHRS and CDR2 YFSETQ. V shed 0 bases and J shed 7 bases, with 8 bases lying between them. CDR3 in amino acids: CASSLEGHQPQHF. The DNA for the CDR3 is TGCGCCAGCAGCTTGGAGGGGCACCAGCCCCAGCATTTT. Full variable domain (remainder filled in from reference TRBV5-1 and TRBJ1-5): KAGVTQTPRYLIKTRGQQVTLSCSPISGHRSVSWYQQTPGQGLQFLFEYFSETQRNKGNFPGRFSGRQFSNSRSEMNVSTLELGDSALYLCASSLEGHQPQHFGDGTRLSIL.

This chain connects TRBV3-1 to TRBJ1-6; D remains unclear. Per the germline V gene, CDR1 is LGHDT and CDR2 is YNNKEL (reference sequence). This CDR3 region has 13 residues. The V end was cut by 5 bases, the J end by 7 bases, with 9 bases between. The CDR3 protein is CASSTANNSPLHF. In DNA form, the CDR3 reads TGTGCCAGCAGCACGGCCAACAATTCACCCCTCCACTTT.

V and J are TRBV28 and TRBJ2-1; 7 nucleotides align to TRBD2. The CDR3 loop spans 16 amino acids. Germline V gives CDR1 MDHEN, CDR2 SYDVKM. Trimming at V came to 6 bases and at J to 7 bases, leaving 15 bases not matched to a gene. The CDR3, as DNA: TGTGCCAGCAGCGCCCCCAGGACTAGGGGAGGTAATGAGCAGTTCTTC. This sequence encodes CASSAPRTRGGNEQFF.

This rearrangement joins TRBV19 to TRBJ2-2; D unresolved. Germline lookup yields CDR1 LNHDA and CDR2 SQIVND (reference sequence). V shed 7 bases and J shed 6 bases, with 15 bases lying between them. This CDR3 is 14 amino acids long. The CDR3 protein is CASKARGEAGELFF. The CDR3 nucleotides read TGTGCCAGTAAGGCCCGCGGAGAGGCCGGGGAGCTGTTTTTT.